This TCR beta chain was captured by sequencing in a study of cytomegalovirus exposure and HLA in healthy donors. Regarding this clone: What it binds is not known.

Study results and limitations: Three of the chains that were CMV-associated were confirmed in vitro to be specific for CMV antigens. As immune exposure information, only CMV serostatus was available.

It was with 60 Vbeta and 13 Jbeta primers that the PCR ran. Only in-frame clones appear in the TCRdb table, and some are missing; sequencing was by immunoSEQ multiplex PCR. The sample includes around 150,000 clones, 78% of them seen just once. Sequenced material: PBMCs. This clonotype originated in a male donor in good health and CMV-seronegative.

CDR3 coding DNA: TGTGCCAGCAGCCCGGACAGACCACCGAACACTGAAGCTTTCTTT. It encodes CASSPDRPPNTEAFF. The rearrangement joins TRBV9 to TRBJ1-1, with D maybe TRBD1 (6 bases). Trimming removed 4 bases from V and 1 base from J, with 14 bases in between. This CDR3 spans 15 amino acids. CDR1 SGDLS and CDR2 YYNGEE come from the germline V gene.